A single T cell receptor (beta chain) is shown here with its context. The data originate from a study of blood T cell repertoires in COVID-19. Background on the study: Acute and convalescent COVID-19 specimens originated in the United States, Italy and Spain. The cDNA or gDNA used as material had been derived from T cells, B-cell-depleted T cells, or PBMCs.

The authors' processing: Reference gene primer amplification gave nucleated cell count estimates. Measured with immunoSEQ multiplex PCR; TCRdb has only the in-frame clones, and not every one. Clonal size and the V and J genes are those of that table, whereas D and trimming came from the DNA. Of some 150,000 clones in the sample, 90% were seen once. This CDR3 has 11 residues. Trimming cost V 4 bases and J 10 bases, with 8 bases left between them. Per the germline V gene, CDR1 is MNHNY and CDR2 is SVGAGI (reference sequence). Specimen: peripheral blood. The V and J genes are TRBV6-6 and TRBJ2-1; a possible D gene is TRBD1 (5 bases). The origin of this receptor is a woman aged 80 or older with acute or convalescent COVID-19. CDR3 nucleotides: TGTGCCAGCAGTTTCCGACAGGAGCAGTTCTTC. Encoded protein: CASSFRQEQFF.